This TCR beta chain is drawn from a study of T cell repertoires in cytomegalovirus infection (dated 2019 in TCRdb). About the study as a whole: Recently identified HLA-C-restricted CMV epitopes, whose presentation resists viral immunomodulation, were targeted by peptide stimulations together with well-studied HLA-B-restricted epitopes. The HLA type of each donor mattered for the analysis, because public TCR beta signatures pointed to carriage of CMV infection along with the matching HLA type. Broad study findings and their caveats: The ex vivo response was dominated by HLA-C-restricted CMV-specific TCR beta clonotypes, which also provided the single most frequent clonotype in two of eight donors. Cumulative frequency of public TCR beta family members discriminated carriers of CMV infection plus the relevant HLA type in this cohort and an independent approximately 360-donor cohort.

The germline V gene supplies CDR1 SGHTA and CDR2 FQGNSA. Ends trimmed: V by 3 bases, J by 9 bases; bases unmatched to a gene: 11. Taken from cysteine to phenylalanine, the CDR3 has 16 residues. Only CDR3 DNA remains: 48 bases, in frame from the first base. This clonotype was recorded a few times. Which antigen it targets is not known. There are no base qualities to consult, and no much larger clone falls within one base. Sequencing was performed on an Illumina HiSeq 1500. TCRdb reanalyzed the raw reads on its own, using fastp at Q25 for trimming and MiXCR for clone calling, and kept in-frame beta chains. Duplicate CDR3 protein sequences are folded into a single record with the most common DNA and genes. This sample gives approximately 300,000 distinct CDR3 sequences in total; about 25% of them show up just once. Of the sample, approximately 12% is held by the ten largest clones. The treatment or condition tag for this specimen amounts to: in vitro stimulation with specific CMV peptide epitopes to enrich CMV-specific T cells.

Material: cultured PBMCs, obtained from culture after CMV antigen stimulation. This TCR came from a human donor in good health (CMV status not recorded). Some clones in this sample may be carry-over from other donors' samples. The chain couples TRBV7-2 to TRBJ2-1; 10 of the junction bases match TRBD1. The DNA sequence reads TGTGCCAGCAGCTTGGGGACAGGGGCCGCTGCGGGTGAGCAGTTCTTC. It translates to CASSLGTGAAAGEQFF. The CDR3 plus the reference TRBV7-2 and TRBJ2-1 genes for the other parts give the full variable domain: GAGVSQSPSNKVTEKGKDVELRCDPISGHTALYWYRQSLGQGLEFLIYFQGNSAPDKSGLPSDRFSAERTGGSVSTLTIQRTQQEDSAVYLCASSLGTGAAAGEQFFGPGTRLTVL.